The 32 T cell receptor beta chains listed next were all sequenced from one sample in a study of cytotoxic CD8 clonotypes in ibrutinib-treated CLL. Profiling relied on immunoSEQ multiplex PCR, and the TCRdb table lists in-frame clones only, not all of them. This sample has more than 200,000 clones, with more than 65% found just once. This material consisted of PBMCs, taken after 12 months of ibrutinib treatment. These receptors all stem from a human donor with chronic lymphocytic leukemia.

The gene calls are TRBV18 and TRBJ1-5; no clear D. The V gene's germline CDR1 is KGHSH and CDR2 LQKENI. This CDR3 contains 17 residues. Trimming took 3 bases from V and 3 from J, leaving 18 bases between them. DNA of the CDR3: TGTGCCAGCTCACCTACACCGTCCAGTCCAATCAATCAGCCCCAGCATTTT. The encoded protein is CASSPTPSSPINQPQHF.

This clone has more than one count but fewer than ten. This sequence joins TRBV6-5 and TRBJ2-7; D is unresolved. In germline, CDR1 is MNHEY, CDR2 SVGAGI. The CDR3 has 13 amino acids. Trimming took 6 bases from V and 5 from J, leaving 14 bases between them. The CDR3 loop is CASSLTVRDEQYF. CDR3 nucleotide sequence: TGTGCCAGCAGCCTAACGGTCCGCGACGAGCAGTACTTC.

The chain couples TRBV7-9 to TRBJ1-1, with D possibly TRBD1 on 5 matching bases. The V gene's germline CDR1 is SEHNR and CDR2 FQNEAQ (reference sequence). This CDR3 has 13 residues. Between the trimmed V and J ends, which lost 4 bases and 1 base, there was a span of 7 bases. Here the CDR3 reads CASSYTGNTEAFF. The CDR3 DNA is TGTGCCAGCAGCTACACAGGGAACACTGAAGCTTTCTTT.

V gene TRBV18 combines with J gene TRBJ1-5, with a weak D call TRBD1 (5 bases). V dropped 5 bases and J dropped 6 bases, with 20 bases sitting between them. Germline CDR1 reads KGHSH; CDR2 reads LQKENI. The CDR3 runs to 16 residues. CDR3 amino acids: CASSRNSGGSAQPQHF. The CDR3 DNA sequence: TGTGCCAGCTCAAGAAACAGCGGGGGAAGTGCTCAGCCCCAGCATTTT. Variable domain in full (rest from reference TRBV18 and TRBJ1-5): NAGVMQNPRHLVRRRGQEARLRCSPMKGHSHVYWYRQLPEEGLKFMVYLQKENIIDESGMPKERFSAEFPKEGPSILRIQQVVRGDSAAYFCASSRNSGGSAQPQHFGDGTRLSIL.

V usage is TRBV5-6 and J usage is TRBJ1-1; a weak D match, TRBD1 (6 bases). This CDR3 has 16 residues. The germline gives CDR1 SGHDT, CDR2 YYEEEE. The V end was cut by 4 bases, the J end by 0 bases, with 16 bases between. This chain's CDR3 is CASSPHLRGLNTEAFF. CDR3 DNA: TGTGCCAGCAGCCCGCACCTTCGGGGGCTGAACACTGAAGCTTTCTTT.

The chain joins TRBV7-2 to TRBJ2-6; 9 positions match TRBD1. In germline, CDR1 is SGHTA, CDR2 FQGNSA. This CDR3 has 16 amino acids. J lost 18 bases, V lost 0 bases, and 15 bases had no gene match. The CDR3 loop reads CASSLAHGQGTAGTTF. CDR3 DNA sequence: TGTGCCAGCAGCTTAGCGCATGGACAGGGGACGGCCGGGACGACTTTC.

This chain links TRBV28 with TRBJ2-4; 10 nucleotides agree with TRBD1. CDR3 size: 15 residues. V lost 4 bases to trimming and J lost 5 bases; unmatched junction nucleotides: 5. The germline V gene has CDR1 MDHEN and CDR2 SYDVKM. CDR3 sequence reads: CASSSIGQGENIQYF. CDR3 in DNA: TGTGCCAGCAGTTCCATCGGACAGGGGGAAAACATTCAGTACTTC.

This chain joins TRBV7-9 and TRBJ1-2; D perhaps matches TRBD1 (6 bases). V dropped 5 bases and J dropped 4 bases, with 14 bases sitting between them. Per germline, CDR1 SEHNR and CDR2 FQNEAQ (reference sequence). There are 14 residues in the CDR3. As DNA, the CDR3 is TGTGCCAGCAGCGGCAGGGACACCGGCTATGGCTACACCTTC. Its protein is CASSGRDTGYGYTF. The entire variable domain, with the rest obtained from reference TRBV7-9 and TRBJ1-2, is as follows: DTGVSQNPRHKITKRGQNVTFRCDPISEHNRLYWYRQTLGQGPEFLTYFQNEAQLEKSRLLSDRFSAERPKGSFSTLEIQRTEQGDSAMYLCASSGRDTGYGYTFGSGTRLTVV.

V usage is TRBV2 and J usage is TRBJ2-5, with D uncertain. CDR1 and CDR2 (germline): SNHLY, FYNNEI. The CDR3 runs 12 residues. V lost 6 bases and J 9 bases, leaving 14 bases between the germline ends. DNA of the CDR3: TGTGCCAGCAGGATGGGTCAAACGGCCCAGTACTTC. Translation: CASRMGQTAQYF.

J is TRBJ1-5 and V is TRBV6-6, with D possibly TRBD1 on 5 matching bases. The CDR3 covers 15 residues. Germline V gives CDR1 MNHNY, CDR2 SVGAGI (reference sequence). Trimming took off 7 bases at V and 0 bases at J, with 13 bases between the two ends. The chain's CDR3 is CASKEQEYSNQPQHF. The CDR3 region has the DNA TGTGCCAGCAAAGAACAGGAGTATAGCAATCAGCCCCAGCATTTT.

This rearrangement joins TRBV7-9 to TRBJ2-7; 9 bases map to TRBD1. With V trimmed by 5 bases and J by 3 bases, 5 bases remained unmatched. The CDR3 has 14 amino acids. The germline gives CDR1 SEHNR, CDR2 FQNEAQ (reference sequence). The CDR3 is CASSPGTGNYEQYF. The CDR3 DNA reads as TGTGCCAGCAGCCCCGGGACAGGGAACTACGAGCAGTACTTC.

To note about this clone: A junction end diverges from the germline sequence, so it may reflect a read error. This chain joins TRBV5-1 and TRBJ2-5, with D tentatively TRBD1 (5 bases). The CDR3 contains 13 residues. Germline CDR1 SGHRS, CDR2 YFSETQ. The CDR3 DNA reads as TGCGCCAGCGGCTTGCAAGGGGAAGAGACCCAGTACTTC. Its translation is CASGLQGEETQYF.

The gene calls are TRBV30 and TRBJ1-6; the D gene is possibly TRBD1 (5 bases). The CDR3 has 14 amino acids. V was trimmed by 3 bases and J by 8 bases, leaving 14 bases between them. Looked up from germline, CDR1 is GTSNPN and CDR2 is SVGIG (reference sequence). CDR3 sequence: CAWSKTGYDSPLHF. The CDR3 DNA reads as TGTGCCTGGAGCAAAACAGGTTATGATTCACCCCTCCACTTT.

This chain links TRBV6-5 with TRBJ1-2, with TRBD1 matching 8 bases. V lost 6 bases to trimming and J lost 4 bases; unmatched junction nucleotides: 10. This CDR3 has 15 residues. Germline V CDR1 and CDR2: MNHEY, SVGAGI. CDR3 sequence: CASRPRGPLGYGYTF. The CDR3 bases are TGTGCCAGCAGACCCAGGGGGCCCCTGGGCTATGGCTACACCTTC.

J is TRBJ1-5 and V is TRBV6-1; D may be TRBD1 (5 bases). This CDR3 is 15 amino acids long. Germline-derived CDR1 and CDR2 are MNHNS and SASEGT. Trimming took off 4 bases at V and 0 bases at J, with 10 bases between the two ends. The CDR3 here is CASSVAGSSNQPQHF. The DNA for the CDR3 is TGTGCCAGCAGTGTGGCAGGGAGTAGCAATCAGCCCCAGCATTTT.

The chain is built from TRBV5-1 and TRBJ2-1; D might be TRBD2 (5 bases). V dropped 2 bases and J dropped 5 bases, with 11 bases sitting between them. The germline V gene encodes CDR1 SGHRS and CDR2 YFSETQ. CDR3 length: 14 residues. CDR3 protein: CASSFRGRDNEQFF. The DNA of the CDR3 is TGCGCCAGCAGCTTCCGTGGGAGAGACAATGAGCAGTTCTTC.

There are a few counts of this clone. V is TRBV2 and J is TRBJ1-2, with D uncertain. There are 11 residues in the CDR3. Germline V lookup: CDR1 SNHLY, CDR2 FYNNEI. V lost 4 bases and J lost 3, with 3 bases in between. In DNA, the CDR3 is TGTGCCAGCAGTGTACACTATGGCTACACCTTC. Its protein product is CASSVHYGYTF.

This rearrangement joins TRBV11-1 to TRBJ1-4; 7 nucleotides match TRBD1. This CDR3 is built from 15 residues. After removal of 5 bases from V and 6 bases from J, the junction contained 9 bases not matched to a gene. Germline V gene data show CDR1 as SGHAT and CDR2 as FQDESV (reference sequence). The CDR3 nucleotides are TGTGCCAGCAGCGACGACAGGGATGATTATGAAAAACTGTTTTTT. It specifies CASSDDRDDYEKLFF.

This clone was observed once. CDR3 amino acids: CASSQQASAYEQYF. The CDR3 coding sequence is TGTGCCAGCAGCCAACAGGCTAGCGCGTACGAGCAGTACTTC. The chain is built from TRBV4-2 and TRBJ2-7; possibly TRBD2 for D (6 bases). The V end was cut by 2 bases, the J end by 4 bases, with 12 bases between. This CDR3 has 14 residues. The germline CDR1 and CDR2 sequences are LGHNA and YNFKEQ.

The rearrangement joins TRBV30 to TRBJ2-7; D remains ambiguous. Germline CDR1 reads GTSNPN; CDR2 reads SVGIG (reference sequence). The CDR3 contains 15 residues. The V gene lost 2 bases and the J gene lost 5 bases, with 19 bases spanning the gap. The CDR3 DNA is TGTGCCTGGAGTCCACAAGATTACTTCTCGAACGAGCAGTACTTC. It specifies CAWSPQDYFSNEQYF. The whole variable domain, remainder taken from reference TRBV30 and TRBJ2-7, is SQTIHQWPATLVQPVGSPLSLECTVEGTSNPNLYWYRQAAGRGLQLLFYSVGIGQISSEVPQNLSASRPQDRQFILSSKKLLLSDSGFYLCAWSPQDYFSNEQYFGPGTRLTVT.

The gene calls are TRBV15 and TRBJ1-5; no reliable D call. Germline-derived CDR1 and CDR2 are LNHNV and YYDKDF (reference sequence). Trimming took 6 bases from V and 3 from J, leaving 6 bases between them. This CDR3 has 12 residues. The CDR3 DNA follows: TGTGCCACCAGTAGGGTCAATCAGCCCCAGCATTTT. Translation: CATSRVNQPQHF.

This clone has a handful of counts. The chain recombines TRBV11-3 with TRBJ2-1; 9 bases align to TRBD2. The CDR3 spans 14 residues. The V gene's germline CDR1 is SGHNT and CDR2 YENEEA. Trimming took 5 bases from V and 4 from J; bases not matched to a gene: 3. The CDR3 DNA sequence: TGTGCCAGCAGCAAAAGCGGGGGGTACAATGAGCAGTTCTTC. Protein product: CASSKSGGYNEQFF.

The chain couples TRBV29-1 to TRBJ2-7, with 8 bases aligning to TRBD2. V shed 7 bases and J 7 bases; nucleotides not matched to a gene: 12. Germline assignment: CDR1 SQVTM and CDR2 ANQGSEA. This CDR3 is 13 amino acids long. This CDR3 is CSAMSGTRSEQYF. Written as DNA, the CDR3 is TGCAGCGCTATGTCCGGGACTAGAAGTGAGCAGTACTTC.

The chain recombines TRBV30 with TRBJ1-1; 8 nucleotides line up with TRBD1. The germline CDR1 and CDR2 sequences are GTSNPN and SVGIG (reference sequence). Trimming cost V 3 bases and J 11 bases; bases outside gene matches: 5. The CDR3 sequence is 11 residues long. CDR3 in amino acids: CAWRGDRRAFF. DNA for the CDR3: TGTGCCTGGAGGGGGGACAGGAGGGCTTTCTTT.

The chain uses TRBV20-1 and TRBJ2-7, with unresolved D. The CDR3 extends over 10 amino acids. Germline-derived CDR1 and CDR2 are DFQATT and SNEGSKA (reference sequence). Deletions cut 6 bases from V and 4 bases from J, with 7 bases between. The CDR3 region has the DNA TGCAGTGCGGTAGATTACGAGCAGTACTTC. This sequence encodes CSAVDYEQYF.

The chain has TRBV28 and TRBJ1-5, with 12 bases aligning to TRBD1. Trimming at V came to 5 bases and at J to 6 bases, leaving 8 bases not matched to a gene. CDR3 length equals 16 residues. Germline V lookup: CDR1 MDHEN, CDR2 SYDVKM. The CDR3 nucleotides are TGTGCCAGCAGTCCCGTGGGACAGGGGGCAGGTCAGCCCCAGCATTTT. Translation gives CASSPVGQGAGQPQHF. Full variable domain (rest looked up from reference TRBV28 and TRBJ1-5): DVKVTQSSRYLVKRTGEKVFLECVQDMDHENMFWYRQDPGLGLRLIYFSYDVKMKEKGDIPEGYSVSREKKERFSLILESASTNQTSMYLCASSPVGQGAGQPQHFGDGTRLSIL.

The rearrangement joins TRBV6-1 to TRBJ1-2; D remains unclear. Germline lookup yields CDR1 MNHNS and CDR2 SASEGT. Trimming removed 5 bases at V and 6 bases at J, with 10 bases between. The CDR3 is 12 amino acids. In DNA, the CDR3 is TGTGCCAGCAGTTTTCGGGCCGATGGCTACACCTTC. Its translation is CASSFRADGYTF.

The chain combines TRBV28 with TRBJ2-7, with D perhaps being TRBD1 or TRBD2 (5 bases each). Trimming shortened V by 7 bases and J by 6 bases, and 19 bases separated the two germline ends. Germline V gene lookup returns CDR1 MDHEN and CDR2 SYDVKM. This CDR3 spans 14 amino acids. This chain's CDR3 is CASNPRGGSVEQYF. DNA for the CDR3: TGTGCCAGCAACCCCCGGGGCGGCTCGGTCGAGCAGTACTTC.

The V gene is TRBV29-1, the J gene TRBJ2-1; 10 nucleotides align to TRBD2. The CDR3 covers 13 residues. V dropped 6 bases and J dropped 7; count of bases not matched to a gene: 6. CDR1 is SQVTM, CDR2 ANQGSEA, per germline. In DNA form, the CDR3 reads TGCAGCGTGAGAGCGGGAGGGCCAAATGAGCAGTTCTTC. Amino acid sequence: CSVRAGGPNEQFF.

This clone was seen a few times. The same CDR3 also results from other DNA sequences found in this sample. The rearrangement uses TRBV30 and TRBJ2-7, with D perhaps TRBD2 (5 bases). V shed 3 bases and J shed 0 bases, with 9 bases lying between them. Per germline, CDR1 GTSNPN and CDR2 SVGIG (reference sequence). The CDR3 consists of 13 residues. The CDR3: CAWSRGSSYEQYF. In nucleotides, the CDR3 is TGTGCCTGGAGCCGAGGGAGCTCCTACGAGCAGTACTTC.

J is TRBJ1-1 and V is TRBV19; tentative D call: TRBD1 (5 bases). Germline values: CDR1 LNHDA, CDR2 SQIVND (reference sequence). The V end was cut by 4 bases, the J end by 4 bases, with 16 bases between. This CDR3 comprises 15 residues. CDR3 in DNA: TGTGCCAGTAGTAAGGGCGGGGGACGCCCCACTGAAGCTTTCTTT. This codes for CASSKGGGRPTEAFF.

CDR3 sequence reads: CASSWTSGTGELFF. The CDR3, as DNA: TGTGCCAGCAGCTGGACTAGCGGGACCGGGGAGCTGTTTTTT. The chain is built from TRBV5-6 and TRBJ2-2; 11 bases match TRBD2. The CDR3 consists of 14 residues. Per germline, CDR1 SGHDT and CDR2 YYEEEE. The V and J ends lost 3 bases and 5 bases, in that order; junction bases with no gene match: 0.